Following are 15 T cell receptor beta chains from one sample sequenced in a study of blood T cell repertoires in COVID-19. The method was immunoSEQ multiplex PCR; TCRdb's version includes in-frame clones alone and lacks a portion of them. Here the sample spans over 250,000 clones, approximately 87% being singletons. The specimen was peripheral blood. The receptor source for this set is a woman in her forties or fifties with acute or convalescent COVID-19.

A single count supports this clone. The genes are TRBV27 and TRBJ2-7; 7 bases are shared with TRBD1. The V and J ends lost 6 bases and 0 bases, in that order; junction bases with no gene match: 5. Germline-derived CDR1 and CDR2 are MNHEY and SMNVEV (reference sequence). CDR3 length equals 14 residues. The CDR3 coding sequence is TGTGCCAGCAGCTCCCGACAGGGCTCCTACGAGCAGTACTTC. It translates to CASSSRQGSYEQYF.

This sequence joins TRBV30 and TRBJ1-5; 8 bases are shared with TRBD1. The CDR3 is 15 residues long. V lost 1 base to trimming and J lost 7 bases; unmatched junction nucleotides: 9. CDR1 is GTSNPN and CDR2 is SVGIG in the germline V gene (reference sequence). As DNA, the CDR3 is TGTGCCTGGAGTGGGACAGGGATTATGGGGCAGCCCCAGCATTTT. It is translated as CAWSGTGIMGQPQHF.

The CDR3 here is CASSSGQGDEQYF. As DNA, the CDR3 is TGTGCCAGCAGCTCGGGACAGGGGGACGAGCAGTACTTC. This chain joins TRBV7-8 and TRBJ2-7, with 11 positions matching TRBD1. Germline V gene data show CDR1 as SGHVS and CDR2 as FQNEAQ. The ends lost 4 bases at V and 5 bases at J; junction bases unmatched: 1. This CDR3 contains 13 residues. The variable domain in full, with the rest retrieved from reference TRBV7-8 and TRBJ2-7, is GAGVSQSPRYKVAKRGQDVALRCDPISGHVSLFWYQQALGQGPEFLTYFQNEAQLDKSGLPSDRFFAERPEGSVSTLKIQRTQQEDSAVYLCASSSGQGDEQYFGPGTRLTVT.

The chain recombines TRBV7-2 with TRBJ2-2, with a possible D match to TRBD2 (6 bases). The CDR3 covers 14 residues. Germline-derived CDR1 and CDR2 are SGHTA and FQGNSA. V lost 5 bases, J lost 5 bases, and 12 bases lay in between. CDR3 loop: CASSPGEGTGELFF. CDR3 nucleotide sequence: TGTGCCAGCAGCCCGGGGGAAGGGACCGGGGAGCTGTTTTTT. The complete variable domain, with remaining parts taken from reference TRBV7-2 and TRBJ2-2, reads GAGVSQSPSNKVTEKGKDVELRCDPISGHTALYWYRQSLGQGLEFLIYFQGNSAPDKSGLPSDRFSAERTGGSVSTLTIQRTQQEDSAVYLCASSPGEGTGELFFGEGSRLTVL.

The rearrangement uses TRBV7-9 and TRBJ1-1; the D gene is possibly TRBD1 (5 bases). V was clipped by 2 bases and J by 1 base, with 8 bases between them. This CDR3 has 14 residues. Looked up from germline, CDR1 is SEHNR and CDR2 is FQNEAQ (reference sequence). The CDR3 sequence is CASSLRQTNTEAFF. The CDR3 nucleotides are TGTGCCAGCAGCTTACGACAGACGAACACTGAAGCTTTCTTT.

In nucleotides, the CDR3 is TGTGCCGTAGCTGCCCCCGGGACAGGGAACCACGAGCAGTACTTC. Encoded protein: CAVAAPGTGNHEQYF. V usage is TRBV19 and J usage is TRBJ2-7; 9 nucleotides match TRBD1. Germline lookup yields CDR1 LNHDA and CDR2 SQIVND (reference sequence). V dropped 11 bases and J dropped 5; count of bases not matched to a gene: 16. This CDR3 has 15 amino acids.

This chain uses TRBV5-1 with TRBJ2-4, with 8 bases aligning to TRBD1. Germline V gene data show CDR1 as SGHRS and CDR2 as YFSETQ. After removal of 3 bases from V and 7 bases from J, the junction contained 6 bases not matched to a gene. The CDR3 covers 14 residues. CDR3 DNA: TGCGCCAGCAGCTCAGACAGGGGAGAGAACATTCAGTACTTC. It yields the protein CASSSDRGENIQYF. Filled out from reference TRBV5-1 and TRBJ2-4, the complete variable domain reads KAGVTQTPRYLIKTRGQQVTLSCSPISGHRSVSWYQQTPGQGLQFLFEYFSETQRNKGNFPGRFSGRQFSNSRSEMNVSTLELGDSALYLCASSSDRGENIQYFGAGTRLSVL.

The rearrangement links TRBV5-4 to TRBJ2-1; 12 bases fit TRBD2. V shed 4 bases, J shed 5 bases, and the junction held 7 bases outside the gene matches. CDR1 is SGHNT, CDR2 YYREEE, per germline (reference sequence). The CDR3 totals 16 residues. The CDR3 here is CASSPATSGGNNEQFF. CDR3 in DNA: TGTGCCAGCAGCCCCGCGACTAGCGGGGGTAACAATGAGCAGTTCTTC.

This chain links TRBV21-1 with TRBJ2-7; the D call TRBD2 from the table was never checked on the DNA. TRBV21-1 is listed as a pseudogene. The CDR3 extends over 19 amino acids. CDR3 coding DNA: TGTGCCAGCAGCATTCCCCCAATCCTAGTAGGACTAACCTCCTACGAGCAGTACTTC. Amino acid sequence: CASSIPPILVGLTSYEQYF.

This sequence joins TRBV28 and TRBJ1-2; 9 bases match TRBD1. CDR1 MDHEN and CDR2 SYDVKM come from the germline V gene. This CDR3 spans 17 amino acids. The trim removed 7 bases at V and 8 bases at J, leaving 20 bases unmatched. The CDR3 coding sequence is TGTGCCAGCACCCTTGGGGGAACAGGGGGCGCCGGGGAAGGCTACACCTTC. Translation: CASTLGGTGGAGEGYTF.

CDR3 bases: TGTGCCTGGAGGGTAGCGGTAGGGACCGGGGAGCTGTTTTTT. Translation: CAWRVAVGTGELFF. The rearrangement links TRBV30 to TRBJ2-2; TRBD2 might be the D (6 bases). Germline assignment: CDR1 GTSNPN and CDR2 SVGIG (reference sequence). This CDR3 is 14 amino acids long. V gave up 3 bases and J gave up 5 bases, with 13 bases separating them.

The rearrangement links TRBV3-1 (or the pseudogene TRBV3-2) to TRBJ2-2; D is perhaps TRBD1 (6 bases). With 3 bases removed from V and 6 bases from J, the gap between germline ends came to 17 bases. This CDR3 has 16 amino acids. CDR1 and CDR2 (germline): LGHDT, YNNKEL (reference sequence). As DNA, the CDR3 is TGTGCCAGCAGCCACCAGACAGGAACGGTGGCCGGGGAGCTGTTTTTT. Translation: CASSHQTGTVAGELFF.

The V gene is TRBV25-1, the J gene TRBJ2-5, with D hard to call. V dropped 3 bases and J dropped 3 bases, with 11 bases sitting between them. This CDR3 has 14 amino acids. Germline CDR1 is MGHDK and CDR2 is SYGVNS. CDR3 loop: CASSDPRTEETQYF. The DNA for the CDR3 is TGTGCCAGCAGTGACCCCAGAACCGAAGAGACCCAGTACTTC.

V usage is TRBV5-1 and J usage is TRBJ2-2; possible D gene TRBD1, 6 bases. Germline CDR1 is SGHRS and CDR2 is YFSETQ. This CDR3 contains 15 residues. V was cut by 5 bases and J by 7 bases, with 18 bases left in between. CDR3 coding DNA: TGCGCCAGCAGGCCCTACCCGCAGGGGATCGGGGAGCTGTTTTTT. Translating it yields CASRPYPQGIGELFF.

The chain couples TRBV7-6 to TRBJ2-1, with TRBD1 matching over 9 bases. Germline V CDR1 and CDR2: SGHVS, FNYEAQ. J was trimmed by 6 bases and V by 5 bases; bases with no gene match: 8. The CDR3 contains 15 residues. The CDR3 region has the DNA TGTGCCAGCAGCCTATTACAGGGGGCGGGCAATGAGCAGTTCTTC. It encodes CASSLLQGAGNEQFF.